These 8 T cell receptor beta chains originate from one sample sequenced in a study of T cell repertoires in cytomegalovirus infection. TCRdb analysed the reads with MiXCR anew, one entry per CDR3 protein. The sample has hundreds of thousands of distinct CDR3 sequences; roughly 26% are singletons. The material sequenced was CD8+ T cells from PBMCs. All receptors come from a human donor in good health (CMV status not recorded). Some clones in this sample may be carry-over from other donors' samples.

Points on this clonotype: At one end, the junction sequence differs from germline, possibly due to a read error. V usage is TRBV7-2 and J usage is TRBJ1-1; D uncertain. The CDR3 totals 14 residues. Germline-derived CDR1 and CDR2 are SGHTA and FQGNSA. CDR3: CASNLYASNTEAFF. In nucleotides, the CDR3 is TGTGCCAGCAACTTATATGCCTCGAACACTGAAGCTTTCTTT.

This chain connects TRBV2 to TRBJ2-5, with 7 bases aligning to TRBD2. The length of the CDR3 is 15 residues. Germline lookup yields CDR1 SNHLY and CDR2 FYNNEI. The trim removed 3 bases at V and 3 bases at J, leaving 7 bases unmatched. CDR3: CASSEELAVEETQYF. CDR3 DNA: TGTGCCAGCAGTGAGGAGCTAGCGGTGGAAGAGACCCAGTACTTC.

V and J are TRBV3-1 and TRBJ2-3, with D unclear. Germline V gene data show CDR1 as LGHDT and CDR2 as YNNKEL (reference sequence). The V end was cut by 0 bases, the J end by 5 bases, with 6 bases between. There are 13 residues in the CDR3. The chain's CDR3 is CASSQDWEDTQYF. CDR3 DNA sequence: TGTGCCAGCAGCCAAGATTGGGAAGATACGCAGTATTTT.

The rearrangement joins TRBV12-3 or TRBV12-4 to TRBJ1-2; no definite D call. The CDR3 spans 14 residues. V lost 1 base, J lost 1 base, and 7 bases lay in between. The CDR3 protein is CASSLGLYNYGYTF. Here the CDR3 DNA reads TGTGCCAGCAGTTTAGGACTGTATAACTATGGCTACACCTTC.

This chain connects TRBV28 to TRBJ1-2; 9 bases match TRBD1. The CDR3 spans 15 residues. The trim removed 7 bases at V and 3 bases at J, leaving 9 bases unmatched. The V gene's germline CDR1 is MDHEN and CDR2 SYDVKM. The DNA for the CDR3 is TGTGCCAGCACCCCGAGGGGGACAGGGTACTATGGCTACACCTTC. This sequence encodes CASTPRGTGYYGYTF.

The chain links TRBV20-1 to TRBJ2-1; 9 nucleotides align to TRBD1. CDR3 length equals 16 residues. The V gene end was trimmed by 3 bases and the J gene end by 3 bases; junction bases not matched to a gene: 9. The germline V gene encodes CDR1 DFQATT and CDR2 SNEGSKA (reference sequence). CDR3 protein: CSASRTGTGNYNEQFF. CDR3 coding DNA: TGCAGTGCTAGCCGTACCGGGACAGGGAACTACAATGAGCAGTTCTTC.

This clonotype has more than one count but fewer than ten. The chain couples TRBV19 to TRBJ1-1; the D is unclear. Germline V CDR1 and CDR2: LNHDA, SQIVND (reference sequence). Between the trimmed V and J ends, which lost 0 bases and 2 bases, there was a span of 4 bases. This CDR3 has 13 amino acids. CDR3: CASSIDLNTEAFF. In DNA, the CDR3 is TGTGCCAGTAGTATAGATCTAAACACTGAAGCTTTCTTT.

This clonotype has more than one count but fewer than ten. The chain joins TRBV25-1 to TRBJ2-2; maybe TRBD1 (7 bases). CDR1 is MGHDK and CDR2 is SYGVNS in the germline V gene. V gave up 4 bases and J gave up 1 base, with 13 bases separating them. The CDR3 is made up of 16 amino acids. The CDR3 coding sequence is TGTGCCAGCAGTGCGACAGGGCGGGAGAACACCGGGGAGCTGTTTTTT. Protein: CASSATGRENTGELFF.